The source of this T cell receptor (beta chain) is a study of blood T cell repertoires in COVID-19. Per the germline V gene, CDR1 is WNHNN and CDR2 is SYGVQD (reference sequence). V lost 2 bases, J lost 9 bases, and 11 bases lay in between. This CDR3 has 13 amino acids. This clone was seen only once. Data came from immunoSEQ multiplex PCR; TCRdb stores just in-frame clones and leaves some out. The table has 250,000 to 350,000 clones, around 86% seen once; the top ten hold roughly 10%. The TCR comes from a woman aged 18 to 35 who had recovered from COVID-19. The sample consisted of PBMCs or T cells enriched from blood (not recorded which). The chain recombines TRBV10-1 with TRBJ2-1; tentative D call: TRBD1 (6 bases). CDR3 loop: CASSEQGQGEQFF. CDR3 nucleotides: TGCGCCAGCAGTGAGCAGGGGCAGGGTGAGCAGTTCTTC.